The rows below give T cell receptor beta chains drawn from one sample of a study of cytomegalovirus exposure and HLA in healthy donors. The data were produced by immunoSEQ multiplex PCR, yet TCRdb's version contains in-frame clones alone and is incomplete. This table has some 250,000 clones, around 89% appearing once. Sequenced: PBMCs. The receptor source for this set is a woman under 30 in good health and CMV-seronegative. Both conserved end residues are part of each CDR3. A D gene is named only where the DNA matches it firmly. Some rows have no size entry. The others give once, few or many, or a class for an expanded clone.

-,once,TRBV28,TRBJ1-2,CASRGEVYGYTF,TGTGCCAGCAGGGGGGAGGTCTATGGCTACACCTTC
TRBD1,-,TRBV6-5,TRBJ1-1,CASSPGGNTEAFF,TGTGCCAGCAGTCCAGGGGGGAACACTGAAGCTTTCTTT
-,-,TRBV4-1,TRBJ2-5,CASSQNGEETQYF,TGCGCCAGCAGCCAGAACGGGGAGGAGACCCAGTACTTC
TRBD1,-,TRBV5-1,TRBJ2-6,CASSTTGAGGANVLTF,TGCGCCAGCAGCACGACAGGGGCTGGGGGGGCCAACGTCCTGACTTTC
-,-,TRBV20-1,TRBJ2-5,CSASVETQYF,TGCAGTGCTAGCGTGGAGACCCAGTACTTC
TRBD1,-,TRBV29-1,TRBJ1-1,CSVGRGTVNTEAFF,TGCAGCGTTGGACGAGGGACAGTGAACACTGAAGCTTTCTTT
TRBD1,-,TRBV11-1,TRBJ2-7,CASSLSPGQGYEQYF,TGTGCCAGCAGCCTCTCCCCGGGACAGGGGTACGAGCAGTACTTC
TRBD1,-,TRBV5-6,TRBJ1-6,CASSSRGAGAINSPLHF,TGTGCCAGCAGCTCCAGGGGGGCAGGGGCAATAAATTCACCCCTCCACTTT
-,-,TRBV6-1,TRBJ1-1,CASSEYRITMNTEAFF,TGTGCCAGCAGTGAGTACAGGATAACCATGAACACTGAAGCTTTCTTT
-,-,TRBV7-7,TRBJ2-7,CASSFDTAYEQYF,TGTGCTAGCAGCTTCGACACCGCCTACGAGCAGTACTTC
TRBD2,-,TRBV2,TRBJ2-1,CASSVSGVMDEQFF,TGTGCCAGCAGTGTTAGCGGGGTCATGGATGAGCAGTTCTTC
-,-,TRBV4-3,TRBJ2-7,CASSQVSEEPIYEQYF,TGCGCCAGCAGCCAAGTTTCGGAGGAACCGATCTACGAGCAGTACTTC
TRBD1,once,TRBV5-1,TRBJ1-6,CASSTGQGADSPLHF,TGCGCCAGCAGCACGGGACAGGGGGCTGATTCACCCCTCCACTTT
TRBD2,-,TRBV4-1,TRBJ2-5,CASSPHSGGGQETQYF,TGCGCCAGCAGCCCCCATAGCGGGGGGGGTCAAGAGACCCAGTACTTC
-,many,TRBV6-1,TRBJ1-4,CASSDRVEEKLFF,TGTGCCAGCAGTGACAGGGTAGAGGAAAAACTGTTTTTT
-,-,TRBV30,TRBJ2-1,CAWSITSGNEQFF,TGTGCCTGGAGTATAACTTCGGGCAATGAGCAGTTCTTC
-,once,TRBV19,TRBJ2-3,CASSIGGPTDTQYF,TGTGCCAGTAGTATAGGAGGGCCGACAGATACGCAGTATTTT
TRBD1,-,TRBV6-5,TRBJ1-5,CASRTGARSQPQHF,TGTGCCAGCAGGACAGGGGCGAGGAGTCAGCCCCAGCATTTT
-,-,TRBV6-4,TRBJ2-2,CASSDSESSGELFF,TGTGCCAGCAGTGACTCAGAGTCTTCCGGGGAGCTGTTTTTT
TRBD1,-,TRBV27,TRBJ1-1,CASSETTGGTEAFF,TGTGCCAGCAGCGAAACGACAGGGGGCACTGAAGCTTTCTTT
TRBD1,few,TRBV6-4,TRBJ1-5,CASSGGKRTGGRPQHF,TGTGCCAGCAGTGGGGGGAAGAGGACAGGGGGCCGGCCCCAGCATTTT
TRBD1,-,TRBV2,TRBJ1-6,CASSLDRVNSPLHF,TGTGCCAGCTCATTGGACAGGGTAAATTCACCCCTCCACTTT
TRBD1,-,TRBV7-8,TRBJ1-4,CASSLGGGTGEKLFF,TGTGCCAGCAGCTTAGGGGGAGGGACAGGGGAAAAACTGTTTTTT
-,few,TRBV7-9,TRBJ1-5,CASSFSGGHQPQHF,TGTGCCAGCAGCTTTTCCGGAGGCCATCAGCCCCAGCATTTT
TRBD2,-,TRBV5-1,TRBJ2-3,CASSLAGGDTDTQYF,TGCGCCAGCAGCTTGGCGGGAGGAGACACAGATACGCAGTATTTT
-,-,TRBV5-1,TRBJ2-3,CASSLGQHTDTQYF,TGCGCCAGCAGCTTGGGTCAACATACAGATACGCAGTATTTT
-,-,TRBV5-6,TRBJ1-1,CASRAGEYTEAFF,TGTGCCAGCAGGGCAGGGGAGTACACTGAAGCTTTCTTT
TRBD1,-,TRBV9,TRBJ1-1,CASSSDRGPEAFF,TGTGCCAGCAGCTCCGACAGGGGGCCTGAAGCTTTCTTT
-,-,TRBV6-1,TRBJ1-2,CASSVTQSNYGYTF,TGTGCCAGCAGTGTCACACAGAGCAACTATGGCTACACCTTC
-,-,TRBV7-9,TRBJ2-5,CASSPRGREETQYF,TGTGCCAGCAGCCCGCGAGGCCGAGAAGAGACCCAGTACTTC
-,-,TRBV19,TRBJ2-7,CASSLTDYYEQYF,TGTGCCAGTAGTCTGACAGATTACTACGAGCAGTACTTC
-,-,TRBV30,TRBJ1-6,CAWNRDFQHSYNSPLHF,TGTGCCTGGAATAGGGACTTCCAGCACTCCTATAATTCACCCCTCCACTTT
TRBD1,-,TRBV6-1,TRBJ1-6,CASSELAGGNYNSPLHF,TGTGCCAGCAGTGAGCTCGCAGGGGGGAACTATAATTCACCCCTCCACTTT
-,-,TRBV7-9,TRBJ1-2,CASSLTRRREVRNYGYTF,TGTGCCAGCAGCTTGACTCGGCGCAGGGAGGTCCGCAACTATGGCTACACCTTC
TRBD1,-,TRBV11-2,TRBJ2-7,CASSFQWDRGDEQYF,TGTGCCAGCAGTTTCCAATGGGACAGGGGCGACGAGCAGTACTTC
TRBD1,-,TRBV4-1,TRBJ1-4,CASSPNGQGYNEKLFF,TGCGCCAGCAGCCCTAACGGACAGGGGTATAATGAAAAACTGTTTTTT
-,-,TRBV7-3,TRBJ2-3,CASSLVAGRAHTQYF,TGTGCCAGCAGCTTAGTAGCAGGGCGCGCGCATACGCAGTATTTT
-,-,TRBV7-3,TRBJ1-3,CASSLIPGLYSGNTIYF,TGTGCCAGCAGCTTAATCCCGGGACTCTACTCTGGAAACACCATATATTTT
TRBD1,-,TRBV5-1,TRBJ1-2,CASSILTPGQPIGGYGYTF,TGCGCCAGCAGCATACTAACTCCGGGACAGCCCATAGGAGGGTATGGCTACACCTTC
-,-,TRBV6-5,TRBJ1-1,CASSPTGIRNTEAFF,TGTGCCAGCAGCCCTACAGGGATTAGGAACACTGAAGCTTTCTTT
TRBD1,-,TRBV5-4,TRBJ1-3,CASSHKGQGNTIYF,TGTGCCAGCAGCCATAAGGGACAGGGAAACACCATATATTTT
TRBD1,-,TRBV19,TRBJ1-1,CASSTDRVWTEAFF,TGTGCCAGTAGTACCGACAGGGTTTGGACTGAAGCTTTCTTT
TRBD1,-,TRBV15,TRBJ1-1,CATSGQGRTEAFF,TGTGCCACCAGCGGACAGGGAAGAACTGAAGCTTTCTTT
TRBD1,-,TRBV27,TRBJ1-4,CASSSLQGAREKLFF,TGTGCCAGCAGTTCCCTACAGGGGGCGCGAGAAAAACTGTTTTTT
TRBD1,-,TRBV5-6,TRBJ1-1,CASSSRQGAYNTEAFF,TGTGCCAGCAGCTCCCGGCAGGGGGCGTATAACACTGAAGCTTTCTTT
-,-,TRBV30,TRBJ1-6,CAWSVLEAPLHF,TGTGCCTGGAGTGTACTGGAGGCACCCCTCCACTTT
TRBD1,once,TRBV9,TRBJ2-2,CASSGEPGQGDHGELFF,TGTGCCAGCAGCGGGGAACCGGGACAGGGGGATCACGGGGAGCTGTTTTTT
TRBD1,-,TRBV7-9,TRBJ1-3,CASSPTGVAAGNTIYF,TGTGCCAGCAGCCCGACAGGGGTCGCGGCTGGAAACACCATATATTTT
-,few,TRBV4-1,TRBJ1-5,CASSVGVRAGINQPQHF,TGCGCCAGCAGCGTTGGTGTTCGAGCAGGGATCAATCAGCCCCAGCATTTT
-,-,TRBV5-5,TRBJ2-2,CASSRPGANTGELFF,TGTGCCAGCAGCCGTCCCGGGGCGAACACCGGGGAGCTGTTTTTT